A single sample is the source of the 10 T cell receptor beta chains below, sequenced in a study of response to subunit inactivated influenza vaccine. Via MiXCR, TCRdb re-called the RT-PCR reads, giving one row per CDR3 protein. The sample shows under 950,000 distinct CDR3 sequences, about 20% of them seen only once. The sample here was PBMCs from blood, taken around 5 days after vaccination. The source of these receptors is a man aged 50-59 years who received an inactivated influenza vaccine.

This clonotype was seen a few times. The chain recombines TRBV7-9 with TRBJ2-1; D is unclear. The CDR3 sequence is 16 residues long. CDR1 and CDR2 (germline): SEHNR, FQNEAQ (reference sequence). Trimming took 4 bases from V and 0 from J, leaving 13 bases between them. This chain's CDR3 is CASSYGMGSSYNEQFF. The CDR3 DNA reads TGTGCCAGCAGCTATGGGATGGGTTCCTCCTACAATGAGCAGTTCTTC.

This clonotype was seen repeatedly, ten times or more. A much larger clone differs by one base, so this may be a read error. This chain connects TRBV12-3 or TRBV12-4 to TRBJ1-1, with D perhaps TRBD1 (6 bases). The CDR3 length is 12 residues. V shed 3 bases and J shed 5 bases, with 7 bases lying between them. Written as DNA, the CDR3 is TGTGCCAGCAGTTTCGGACAGACTGAAGCTTTCTTT. Its protein is CASSFGQTEAFF.

This clonotype turned up a few times. The V call is TRBV18, the J call TRBJ2-7, with 8 bases identical to TRBD1. The CDR3 extends over 13 amino acids. The germline gives CDR1 KGHSH, CDR2 LQKENI. V was pared by 2 bases and J by 6 bases, with 3 bases of the junction left unmatched. The CDR3 nucleotides are TGTGCCAGCTCACCAGGGACAGGATTCGAGCAGTACTTC. As protein: CASSPGTGFEQYF.

A single count supports this clonotype. The chain recombines TRBV4-3 with TRBJ1-6, with TRBD1 as a possible D gene (5 bases). CDR1 is LGHNA and CDR2 is YSLEER in the germline V gene. The V end lost 1 base, the J end lost 12 bases, and 16 bases lay between the germline ends. The CDR3 spans 15 residues. The CDR3 is CASSQAQVPPVPLHF. The CDR3 bases are TGCGCCAGCAGCCAAGCACAGGTCCCCCCGGTACCCCTCCACTTT.

This clonotype showed up just a few times. The chain is built from TRBV20-1 and TRBJ2-4, with D unclear. With 5 bases removed from V and 0 bases from J, the gap between germline ends came to 8 bases. The CDR3 totals 13 residues. Germline loops: CDR1 DFQATT, CDR2 SNEGSKA (reference sequence). The CDR3 sequence: CSAPDGAKNIQYF. The CDR3, as DNA: TGCAGTGCTCCGGACGGAGCCAAAAACATTCAGTACTTC.

This chain joins TRBV7-8 and TRBJ2-1; 9 nucleotides line up with TRBD1. The trim removed 1 base at V and 6 bases at J, leaving 10 bases unmatched. Per germline, CDR1 SGHVS and CDR2 FQNEAQ. The CDR3 extends over 17 amino acids. The CDR3 DNA reads as TGTGCCAGCAGCTTAGGCCGCGGGGACAGGGCAGTCAATGAGCAGTTCTTC. It yields the protein CASSLGRGDRAVNEQFF.

This sequence joins TRBV18 and TRBJ2-3; the match to TRBD1 covers 8 bases. This CDR3 has 15 residues. Germline lookup yields CDR1 KGHSH and CDR2 LQKENI. The V and J ends lost 2 bases and 1 base, in that order; junction bases with no gene match: 2. The CDR3 here is CASSPSTGGTDTQYF. The CDR3 DNA follows: TGTGCCAGCTCACCATCGACAGGGGGCACAGATACGCAGTATTTT.

The rearrangement joins TRBV24-1 to TRBJ2-7; the match to TRBD1 covers 10 bases. The trim removed 2 bases at V and 3 bases at J, leaving 3 bases unmatched. Germline-derived CDR1 and CDR2 are KGHDR and SFDVKD. CDR3 length: 15 amino acids. The CDR3 coding sequence is TGTGCCACCAGTGATTCGACAGGGGGCGTCTACGAGCAGTACTTC. Its protein product is CATSDSTGGVYEQYF.

This chain links TRBV15 with TRBJ1-3; no reliable D call. The V gene's germline CDR1 is LNHNV and CDR2 YYDKDF (reference sequence). The CDR3 is made up of 16 amino acids. V lost 1 base and J lost 2, with 12 bases in between. The CDR3 DNA reads TGTGCCACCAGCAGAGGTACCGGCCTCACTGGAAACACCATATATTTT. The encoded protein is CATSRGTGLTGNTIYF.

This clonotype was picked up a small number of times. The chain carries TRBV28 and TRBJ2-1, with D maybe TRBD1 (5 bases). The CDR3 has 14 amino acids. V was trimmed by 4 bases and J by 5 bases, leaving 12 bases between them. Germline CDR1 and CDR2: MDHEN and SYDVKM. The CDR3 DNA is TGTGCCAGCAGTTCGGGTGCAGGGAACAATGAGCAGTTCTTC. Translation: CASSSGAGNNEQFF.